This TCR beta chain comes out of a study of T cells expressing NK-cell markers (dated by TCRdb to the early 2020s). Describing the broader study: In sorted CD3+CD56+NKG2C+, CD3+CD56+NKG2C- and CD3+CD56-NKG2C+ T-cell subsets from 7 or 8 donors, TCR beta-chain repertoires were profiled. Of the eight sequenced donors, seven were found to be HCMV-seropositive and one was found to be HCMV-seronegative. The eight sequenced donors were randomly selected healthy volunteers, three men and five women. Illumina HiSeq 2000/2500, MiSeq or NextSeq was used to sequence libraries as 2 x 150 bp reads. Summary of the overall study and its limitations: It remained unclear whether the expanded NKG2C-expressing T cell clones were specific for HCMV antigens. Those dominant clonotypes were again the most abundant among CD3+CD56-NKG2C+ cells in a few donors, at about 28.3-60.1%. For about 6 donors, the dominant CD3+CD56+NKG2C+ clonotypes were among the top 10 CD8+ clonotypes and accounted for about 1.0-7.0% of CD8+ T cells.

The germline V gene supplies CDR1 SGHTA and CDR2 FQGNSA. Including the terminal cysteine and phenylalanine, the CDR3 comprises 12 residues. Only the protein sequence is given. HCMV serostatus was determined by detecting HCMV-specific IgG in serum with a commercial ELISA kit. Peripheral blood mononuclear cells were isolated from blood by Ficoll density gradient centrifugation. Sequencing was carried out with an Illumina HiSeq 2000. TCR beta cDNA libraries were prepared using 5'RACE template switching, which introduced a universal primer site and unique molecular identifiers. cDNA synthesis was primed from the TCR beta constant segment and was followed by two successive PCR amplification steps. The original methods were these. MIGEC was used to demultiplex reads and group the reads by UMI, and MiTCR was used to assemble and quantify clonotypes. Only TCR cDNA sequences supported by at least two reads were kept to exclude erroneous sequences. The tcR package was used for downstream repertoire analysis, and clonotypes were matched between fractions using CDR3 nucleotide sequence together with V segment. Antigen specificity was annotated against VDJdb with VDJmatch, allowing one amino acid substitution in CDR3. TCRdb reprocessed the reads, so every CDR3 protein sequence counts as one entry and DNA is not shown. The V and J calls follow TCRdb's processing rather than the paper's. The sample table records roughly 430,000 distinct CDR3 sequences. Together, the top ten hold approximately 7% of the sample.

Concerning this clonotype: Its cognate antigen has yet to be identified.

Sequencing used blood T cells: a sorted CD56 or NKG2C T cell subset, CD4+ or CD8+ T cells, or bulk PBMC T cells (not recorded which). This receptor was obtained from a woman between 18 and 70 years old in good health. Here the chain combines TRBV7-2 and TRBJ1-1. The CDR3 corresponds to CASSGPSQKAFF.